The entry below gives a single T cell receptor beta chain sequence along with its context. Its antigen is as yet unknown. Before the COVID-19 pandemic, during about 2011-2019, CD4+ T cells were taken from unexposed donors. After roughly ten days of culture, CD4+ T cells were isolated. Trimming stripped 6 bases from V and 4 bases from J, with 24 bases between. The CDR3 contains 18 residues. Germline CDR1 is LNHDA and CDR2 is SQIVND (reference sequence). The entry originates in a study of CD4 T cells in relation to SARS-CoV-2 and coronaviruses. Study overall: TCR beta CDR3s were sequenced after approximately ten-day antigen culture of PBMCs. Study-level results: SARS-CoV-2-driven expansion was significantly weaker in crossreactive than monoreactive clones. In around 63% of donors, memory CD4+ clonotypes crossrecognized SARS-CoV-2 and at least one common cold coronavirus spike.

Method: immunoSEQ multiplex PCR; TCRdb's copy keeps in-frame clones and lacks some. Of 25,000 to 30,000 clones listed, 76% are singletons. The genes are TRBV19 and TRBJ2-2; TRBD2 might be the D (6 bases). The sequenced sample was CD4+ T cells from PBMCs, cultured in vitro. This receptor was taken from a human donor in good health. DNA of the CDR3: TGTGCCAGTAGCCCATCGACGGGGGTACCTACTTCCACCGGGGAGCTGTTTTTT. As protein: CASSPSTGVPTSTGELFF.